Presented here are 10 T cell receptor beta chains from one specimen sequenced in a study of beta chain features in type 1 diabetes. The investigators reverse transcribed all of the isolated RNA, so they sequenced expressed TCRB transcripts. Some clones are missing from TCRdb's copy, which holds only in-frame ones; the method was immunoSEQ multiplex PCR. The sample contains hundreds of thousands of clones, around a sixth of which appear only once. The sequenced sample consisted of naive CD4+ T cells from blood. Receptors originate from a man aged 18 to 29 in good health.

As to this clone: The sample carries other DNA sequences with the same CDR3. The chain combines TRBV19 with TRBJ2-3; D is unclear. This CDR3 region has 14 residues. Looked up from germline, CDR1 is LNHDA and CDR2 is SQIVND (reference sequence). V lost 4 bases, J lost 0 bases, and 8 bases lay in between. The CDR3 coding sequence is TGTGCCAGTAGTACGGACCCAAGCACAGATACGCAGTATTTT. Its translation is CASSTDPSTDTQYF.

V usage is TRBV5-4 and J usage is TRBJ2-6; D unresolved. V was trimmed by 0 bases and J by 2 bases, leaving 6 bases between them. Per germline, CDR1 SGHNT and CDR2 YYREEE (reference sequence). CDR3 size: 15 residues. The CDR3 loop is CASSLDGTGANVLTF. In DNA, the CDR3 is TGTGCCAGCAGCTTGGACGGAACTGGGGCCAACGTCCTGACTTTC.

The rearrangement links TRBV9 to TRBJ2-1; D is ambiguous. The V and J ends lost 6 bases and 5 bases respectively, with 9 bases between them. Germline lookup yields CDR1 SGDLS and CDR2 YYNGEE. The CDR3 extends over 12 amino acids. For the CDR3, the DNA is TGTGCCAGCAACGAAATTGACAATGAGCAGTTCTTC. It is translated as CASNEIDNEQFF.

The genes are TRBV6-5 and TRBJ2-7; 10 bases fit TRBD1. Germline CDR1 is MNHEY and CDR2 is SVGAGI. The V gene end was trimmed by 0 bases and the J gene end by 6 bases; junction bases not matched to a gene: 8. The length of the CDR3 is 16 residues. The CDR3 nucleotides read TGTGCCAGCAGTTACTCTGCGACAGGGGGCAAAAGCGAGCAGTACTTC. Protein product: CASSYSATGGKSEQYF.

This clone came up a few times. The junction departs from the called germline gene at one end, perhaps through a read error. The chain uses TRBV7-7 and TRBJ2-1; 7 bases match TRBD1. CDR3 length equals 14 residues. The V gene's germline CDR1 is SSHAT and CDR2 FNYEAQ (reference sequence). This CDR3 is CASSPQGIVGEQFF. DNA of the CDR3: TGTGCTAGCAGCCCACAGGGGATCGTCGGTGAGCAGTTCTTC.

This clone appeared a few times. The genes are TRBV12-2 and TRBJ2-7; the tabulated D call, TRBD1, remains unverified against the DNA. TRBV12-2 is assigned pseudogene status. The CDR3 covers 15 residues. The CDR3 nucleotides are TGTGCAAGTCGCTTAGAAACAGACAGATTGTGGGAGCAGTACTTC. Translating gives CASRLETDRLWEQYF.

This clone was seen a handful of times. The chain recombines TRBV5-5 with TRBJ2-5; D possibly corresponds to TRBD1 (5 bases). This CDR3 region has 14 residues. The V gene's germline CDR1 is SGHKS and CDR2 YYEKEE (reference sequence). Trimming cost V 0 bases and J 4 bases, with 10 bases left between them. CDR3 protein: CASSLVGAAETQYF. CDR3 sequence (DNA): TGTGCCAGCAGCTTGGTTGGGGCCGCAGAGACCCAGTACTTC.

The rearrangement uses TRBV29-1 and TRBJ2-7, with D maybe TRBD1 (5 bases). Germline V gene sequence: CDR1 SQVTM, CDR2 ANQGSEA. The ends were cut back, 4 bases at V and 0 bases at J, with 7 bases in the middle. The CDR3 length is 12 residues. CDR3 coding DNA: TGCAGCGTTGGACAGAGCTCCTACGAGCAGTACTTC. This sequence encodes CSVGQSSYEQYF.

In this sample, this clone turned up a few times. This chain joins TRBV5-6 and TRBJ2-1; 9 bases fit TRBD2. CDR3 length: 16 amino acids. CDR1 and CDR2 from the germline V gene are SGHDT and YYEEEE. The ends lost 3 bases at V and 2 bases at J; junction bases unmatched: 6. CDR3 protein: CASSSFSSGAYNEQFF. In nucleotides, the CDR3 is TGTGCCAGCAGCTCCTTTTCTAGCGGGGCCTACAATGAGCAGTTCTTC.

This clone showed up just a few times. The rearrangement uses TRBV10-2 and TRBJ2-7, with D perhaps TRBD2 (5 bases). V lost 3 bases and J 2 bases, leaving 11 bases between the germline ends. The CDR3 loop spans 14 amino acids. Germline V gene lookup returns CDR1 WSHSY and CDR2 SAAADI. The CDR3 sequence: CASSENRGPYEQYF. For the CDR3, the DNA is TGCGCCAGCAGTGAAAACCGCGGGCCCTACGAGCAGTACTTC.